This T cell receptor beta chain was sequenced in a study of CD4 T cells in relation to SARS-CoV-2 and coronaviruses. Study outcomes and limitations: In about 65% of donors, memory CD4+ clonotypes crossrecognized SARS-CoV-2 and at least one common cold coronavirus spike.

Unexposed donor CD4+ T cells date from about 2011-2018, before the COVID-19 pandemic. Isolation of CD4+ T cells took place after less than 11 days in culture. Cells permitting, SARS-CoV-2 S/N and four cold-coronavirus spikes were tested on unexposed-donor CD4+ T cells. The CDR3 is 18 amino acids. Germline V gene lookup returns CDR1 LGHNA and CDR2 YNFKEQ. Trimming left V 0 bases short and J 0 bases short, with 16 bases between. With regard to this clone: Its antigen is unidentified.

Sequenced by immunoSEQ multiplex PCR; TCRdb stores in-frame clones only, minus some. The data show around 32,000 clones, 70% to 85% seen once. Source material: CD4+ T cells from PBMCs, cultured in vitro. The V gene is TRBV4-2, the J gene TRBJ2-3; a possible D gene is TRBD1 (6 bases). The origin of this receptor is a human donor in good health. The DNA for the CDR3 is TGTGCCAGCAGCCAAGATGCGACGGACAGTTCTAGCACAGATACGCAGTATTTT. Its translation: CASSQDATDSSSTDTQYF.